This TCR beta chain derives from a study of Graves' ophthalmopathy and Graves' hyperthyroidism. Study as a whole: Specimen type is peripheral blood, obtained at initial diagnosis before any treatment.

The V gene end was trimmed by 0 bases and the J gene end by 5 bases; junction bases not matched to a gene: 10. Per the germline V gene, CDR1 is MNHEY and CDR2 is SVGEGT. This CDR3 comprises 19 residues. Comments on this clonotype: Its antigen is unidentified.

Scientists amplified the TCR beta CDR3 regions from RNA transcripts. After a first-round RT-PCR with HTBI primers, a second-round multiplex PCR was run. TCRdb re-derived calls from the multiplex PCR reads in MiXCR, one entry per CDR3 protein. The sample carries roughly 300,000 distinct CDR3 sequences, 15% to 20% recorded once. General observations from the study: The model's prediction of ophthalmopathy progression had about 70% sensitivity and approximately 72% specificity. In separating ophthalmopathy from stable hyperthyroidism, a 13-signature model achieved about 90% sensitivity and approximately 80% specificity. In blood, most expanded thyroid clonotypes above 0.001 frequency were also detected.

Sequencing was done on a sample of peripheral blood. The receptor was isolated from an adult man with Graves' ophthalmopathy. The chain couples TRBV6-2 or TRBV6-3 to TRBJ2-5; TRBD2 agrees at 15 bases. The CDR3 region is CASSYSARGLAGGGETQYF. The CDR3, as DNA: TGTGCCAGCAGTTACTCGGCCCGGGGACTAGCGGGAGGTGGGGAGACCCAGTACTTC.